This is a list of T cell receptor beta chains from one sample in a study of blood T cell repertoires in COVID-19. Assay: immunoSEQ multiplex PCR; the TCRdb copy retains only in-frame clones and omits some. The table has fewer than 350,000 clones, approximately 90% seen once. The sample consisted of PBMCs or T cells enriched from blood (not recorded which). These receptors all stem from a woman aged 40 to 50 who had recovered from COVID-19. CDR3s include the opening cysteine and the closing phenylalanine or tryptophan. D genes are given only for firm matches. Expanded clones get a size class; other rows say once, few or many, or leave the size out.

J	V	D	size	DNA	CDR3
TRBJ2-1	TRBV7-2	TRBD1	-	TGTGCCAGCAGCTATCCGGGACAGCCTTCGCATGAGCAGTTCTTC	CASSYPGQPSHEQFF
TRBJ2-2	TRBV19	-	once	TGTGCCAGTAGTATGGCGGGTGAGAACACCGGGGAGCTGTTTTTT	CASSMAGENTGELFF
TRBJ1-5	TRBV19	-	-	TGTGCCAGTAGTCCCGAAACATCTAGCAATCAGCCCCAGCATTTT	CASSPETSSNQPQHF
TRBJ2-7	TRBV7-3	-	once	TGTGCCAGCAGCTTAATCAGGGGTCACGAGCAGTACTTC	CASSLIRGHEQYF
TRBJ1-2	TRBV10-3	-	-	TGTGCCATCAGCCCAGGGGTGGGCAATAACTATGGCTACACCTTC	CAISPGVGNNYGYTF
TRBJ2-7	TRBV7-2	-	-	TGTGCCAGCAGCATACGGACAGGGACTATACACGAGCAGTACTTC	CASSIRTGTIHEQYF
TRBJ1-2	TRBV12-3/TRBV12-4	TRBD1	medium-sized	TGTGCCAGCAGCACAGGGGTTGGCTACACCTTC	CASSTGVGYTF
TRBJ1-3	TRBV9	-	-	TGTGCCAGCAGCCCCCGAGGCGGGGTATCAAACACCATATATTTT	CASSPRGGVSNTIYF
TRBJ2-1	TRBV28	TRBD2	-	TGTGCCAGCAGAGCGGGGTTCCCAACCAATGAGCAGTTCTTC	CASRAGFPTNEQFF
TRBJ1-3	TRBV5-5	-	-	TGTGCCAGCAGCTACCTCCAGGGTCGGAGAAACACCATATATTTT	CASSYLQGRRNTIYF
TRBJ2-1	TRBV6-5	TRBD2	-	TGTGCCAGCAGGCCCGGGACTAGGGCCGATGAGCAGTTCTTC	CASRPGTRADEQFF
TRBJ1-6	TRBV2	-	-	TGTGCCAGCGGGCCACAGAGTGATTCACCCCTCCACTTT	CASGPQSDSPLHF
TRBJ2-3	TRBV2	-	-	TGTGCCAGCAGTGAAACAGCAGATACGCAGTATTTT	CASSETADTQYF
TRBJ1-2	TRBV19	TRBD1	-	TGTGCCAGTAGTACCCCTTCGACAGGGTCCTATGGCTACACCTTC	CASSTPSTGSYGYTF
TRBJ2-1	TRBV5-6	-	-	TGTGCCAGCAGCTTCCTTTTTAATGAGCAGTTCTTC	CASSFLFNEQFF
TRBJ2-7	TRBV27	-	-	TGTGCCAGCAGTCCCTTCCCCCTCTACGAGCAGTACTTC	CASSPFPLYEQYF
TRBJ1-4	TRBV28	-	-	TGTGCCAGCAGTTTAAGTCCAGGGGAGGGAGAAAAACTGTTTTTT	CASSLSPGEGEKLFF
TRBJ1-1	TRBV19	-	-	TGTGCCAGTAGTATAGATCTGGGAGGGACTGAAGCTTTCTTT	CASSIDLGGTEAFF
TRBJ2-7	TRBV10-3	TRBD2	-	TGTGCCATCAGCGAGAGACTAGCGGGAACTTCCTCCTACGAGCAGTACTTC	CAISERLAGTSSYEQYF
TRBJ1-2	TRBV2	-	-	TGTGCCAGCAAACTTGCAGGGATTAACTATGGCTACACCTTC	CASKLAGINYGYTF
TRBJ2-2	TRBV2	-	once	TGTGCCAGCAGTGAACAGGACGGGGAGCTGTTTTTT	CASSEQDGELFF
TRBJ1-2	TRBV28	-	-	TGTGCCAGCAGTTTATCCCTAGGGGAAAACTATGGCTACACCTTC	CASSLSLGENYGYTF
TRBJ2-2	TRBV24-1	TRBD1	-	TGTGCCACCAGTGATTCCGGGCTCGGTCATACAGGGGGGAACACCGGGGAGCTGTTTTTT	CATSDSGLGHTGGNTGELFF
TRBJ2-5	TRBV3-1/TRBV3-2	TRBD2	-	TGTGCCAGCAGCCTACTAGCGGGAGGATCCCAAGAGACCCAGTACTTC	CASSLLAGGSQETQYF
TRBJ1-2	TRBV16	TRBD1	-	TGTGCCAGCAGCCGCCGGGACAGGGGAAGAGTGGATGGCTACACCTTC	CASSRRDRGRVDGYTF
TRBJ1-4	TRBV28	TRBD1	few	TGTGCCAGCAGTTCCGGGACAGGGAGAAATGAAAAACTGTTTTTT	CASSSGTGRNEKLFF
TRBJ2-5	TRBV7-9	-	-	TGTGCCAGCAGCTTCGATGGCGGGACCCAGTACTTC	CASSFDGGTQYF
TRBJ2-5	TRBV18	-	-	TGTGCCAGCTCATACACAGGTCAAGAGACCCAGTACTTC	CASSYTGQETQYF
TRBJ1-5	TRBV28	-	-	TGTGCCAGCAGTTCCCCACGAGGGGGTTCGAATCAGCCCCAGCATTTT	CASSSPRGGSNQPQHF
TRBJ2-7	TRBV15	-	-	TGTGCCACCGGCCGGGACACGTCCTACGAGCAGTACTTC	CATGRDTSYEQYF
TRBJ1-5	TRBV28	-	-	TGTGCCAGCAGTTCAATTATTGCTGGGGACGGGGGGAATCAGCCCCAGCATTTT	CASSSIIAGDGGNQPQHF
TRBJ2-1	TRBV11-2	TRBD1	-	TGTGCCAGCAGCTTTGGACAGGGCTCCTACAATGAGCAGTTCTTC	CASSFGQGSYNEQFF
TRBJ2-3	TRBV9	-	few	TGTGCCAGCAGCGAGCCCCCGAGCGGGCAACAAGATACGCAGTATTTT	CASSEPPSGQQDTQYF
TRBJ2-3	TRBV3-1/TRBV3-2	-	-	TGTGCCAGCAGCCAAGAAGTATCGGGTTCTAGCACAGATACGCAGTATTTT	CASSQEVSGSSTDTQYF
TRBJ2-3	TRBV28	-	-	TGTGCCAGCAACCTAGGACGGGGTTGGGTTTTGGCAGATACGCAGTATTTT	CASNLGRGWVLADTQYF
TRBJ2-1	TRBV9	TRBD1	-	TGTGCCAGCAGCGGCCCCGGGACAGGGGCCCCCAGCTCCTACAATGAGCAGTTCTTC	CASSGPGTGAPSSYNEQFF
TRBJ2-1	TRBV5-8	-	few	TGTGCCAGCAGCCGCAGCTCCTACAATGAGCAGTTCTTC	CASSRSSYNEQFF
TRBJ2-5	TRBV7-2	TRBD2	-	TGTGCCAGCAGCACAAATAGCGGGAGTGAGACCCAGTACTTC	CASSTNSGSETQYF
TRBJ2-5	TRBV2	-	-	TGTGCCAGCAGTGAGGGCCAATCCCCAGAGACCCAGTACTTC	CASSEGQSPETQYF
TRBJ1-6	TRBV19	TRBD1	-	TGTGCCAGTAGTGCCAGGGGGCCCGGTGATTCACCCCTCCACTTT	CASSARGPGDSPLHF
TRBJ2-5	TRBV7-9	TRBD1	-	TGTGCCAGCAGCCCCGGGACAGGGGGCGAGCAAGAGACCCAGTACTTC	CASSPGTGGEQETQYF
TRBJ2-7	TRBV6-4	TRBD2	once	TGTGCCAGCGAAACTAGCGGGACCCCCATCCCCTCCTACGAGCAGTACTTC	CASETSGTPIPSYEQYF
TRBJ2-7	TRBV7-2	TRBD1	-	TGTGCCAGCAGCTTATGGACAGGGACCCACGAGCAGTACTTC	CASSLWTGTHEQYF
TRBJ2-3	TRBV5-4	TRBD2	-	TGTGCCAGCAGCTTGGCCCGGGAGGGGACAGATACGCAGTATTTT	CASSLAREGTDTQYF
TRBJ1-5	TRBV7-2	TRBD1	-	TGTGCCAGCGGACAGGCCTATAGCAATCAGCCCCAGCATTTT	CASGQAYSNQPQHF
TRBJ2-6	TRBV28	-	-	TGTGCCAGCGTCTCTCGGAGGGCCATTCTTTCTGGGGCCAACGTCCTGACTTTC	CASVSRRAILSGANVLTF
TRBJ1-1	TRBV10-3	-	-	TGTGCCATCGGGCGCCAACAGGGAAATACTGAAGCTTTCTTT	CAIGRQQGNTEAFF
TRBJ2-7	TRBV4-3	TRBD1	-	TGCGCCAGCAGCCAAGGTTGGCAGGGGGCTAACGAGCAGTACTTC	CASSQGWQGANEQYF
TRBJ1-6	TRBV28	TRBD1	-	TGTGCCACAGGGGACAGGTTAAATTCACCCCTCCACTTT	CATGDRLNSPLHF
TRBJ1-1	TRBV7-2	-	-	TGTGCCAGCAGCTTGGCTGGGGGCGGAACTGAAGCTTTCTTT	CASSLAGGGTEAFF
TRBJ2-5	TRBV7-2	TRBD1	-	TGTGCCAGCAGCCCAAGGACAGGGGACGAGACCCAGTACTTC	CASSPRTGDETQYF
TRBJ1-5	TRBV7-8	-	-	TGTGCCAGCAGCAAAACCGGACAGAATCAGCCCCAGCATTTT	CASSKTGQNQPQHF
TRBJ2-3	TRBV3-1/TRBV3-2	-	-	TGTGCCAGCAGCCAGCCCCCGGGACTTAACACAGATACGCAGTATTTT	CASSQPPGLNTDTQYF
TRBJ2-1	TRBV27	TRBD1	-	TGTGCCAGCACCACAGGACAGGCAAGCTCCTACAATGAGCAGTTCTTC	CASTTGQASSYNEQFF